The rows below give T cell receptor beta chains drawn from one sample of a study of OX40 agonist ivuxolimab in advanced cancers. Produced via immunoSEQ multiplex PCR; TCRdb's table is partial and in-frame only. The data contain 75,000 to 100,000 clones, roughly nine tenths of them seen just once; the ten biggest clones take up roughly 10%. This specimen was CD4+ or CD8+ T cells sorted from blood, taken in a trial of the OX40 agonist ivuxolimab. All receptors come from an adult with an advanced solid tumor such as melanoma, head and neck, liver or kidney cancer. The CDR3 runs from the conserved cysteine through the conserved F or W. D genes are given only for firm matches. Only some rows state a clone size, as once, few, many or a class for expanded clones.

>TRBD1|TRBJ2-2|14|.|TRBV29-1
TGCAGCGTTGACCCAAACAGGGGTACCGGGGAGCTGTTTTTT
CSVDPNRGTGELFF
>.|TRBJ1-1|17|.|TRBV18
TGTGCCAGCTCACCACAATTGGCAGGGGCATCGAACACTGAAGCTTTCTTT
CASSPQLAGASNTEAFF
>.|TRBJ1-2|13|.|TRBV29-1
TGCAGCGCCCGGGGGGCGGCGAGGGGTGGCTACACCTTC
CSARGAARGGYTF
>TRBD2|TRBJ2-1|15|.|TRBV5-1
TGCGCCAGCAGCCTGTTAGCGGGAGTGGAGTATGAGCAGTTCTTC
CASSLLAGVEYEQFF
>.|TRBJ1-2|14|.|TRBV18
TGTGCCAGCTCACCGAATGCAATCGGGTCTGGCTACACCTTC
CASSPNAIGSGYTF
>.|TRBJ1-5|13|few|TRBV10-3
TGTGCCATCAGTGAGTCCGACGGGCAGCCCCAGCATTTT
CAISESDGQPQHF
>TRBD1|TRBJ1-4|15|.|TRBV5-4
TGTGCCAGCAGCTCGAAGGGACAGGGAGGAGAAAAACTGCTTTTT
CASSSKGQGGEKLLF
>.|TRBJ1-5|14|once|TRBV28
TGTGCCAGCAGTCCCCCGACAGGTAGATCGCCCCAGCATTTT
CASSPPTGRSPQHF
>.|TRBJ1-2|12|.|TRBV28
TGTGCCAGCAGCTTACAAGGCTATGGCTACACCTTC
CASSLQGYGYTF
>.|TRBJ2-5|12|.|TRBV6-5
TGTGCCAGCAGGGACAGTGCAGAGACCCAGTACTTC
CASRDSAETQYF
>TRBD1|TRBJ2-7|15|.|TRBV28
TGTGCCAGCAGCTTGCCGGGACAGGGGGCCGGAGAGCAGTACTTC
CASSLPGQGAGEQYF
>TRBD1|TRBJ1-2|15|.|TRBV5-1
TGCGCCAGCAGCCTACAGGGGGAAGGGAACTATGGCTACACCTTC
CASSLQGEGNYGYTF
>TRBD1|TRBJ1-1|14|.|TRBV19
TGTGCCAGTAGCAACCGGGACAGGGTGATCGGAGCTTTCTTT
CASSNRDRVIGAFF
>TRBD2|TRBJ2-7|12|.|TRBV2
TGTGCCAGCGGGGAGGGAGGTAGCGAGCAGTACTTC
CASGEGGSEQYF
>TRBD2|TRBJ2-7|14|.|TRBV5-6
TGTGCCAGCCAACTAGCGGGGGGGCCGTACGAGCAGTACTTC
CASQLAGGPYEQYF
>.|TRBJ1-6|13|.|TRBV19
TGTGCCAGTGGGACTGCTAACTATTCACCCCTCCACTTT
CASGTANYSPLHF
>.|TRBJ1-1|14|.|TRBV28
TGTGCCAGCAGTCCGGCGGGGGAGTTCACTGAAGCTTTCTTT
CASSPAGEFTEAFF
>.|TRBJ1-1|12|.|TRBV28
TGTGCCAGCAGCTCCGGGGGGCTCGGGGCTTTCTTT
CASSSGGLGAFF
>.|TRBJ1-5|15|.|TRBV6-1
TGTGCCAGCAGTGATTGGAACTATGGCAATCAGCCCCAGCATTTT
CASSDWNYGNQPQHF
>TRBD2|TRBJ2-1|14|.|TRBV27
TGTGCCAGCAGAGTGCTAGCGGGACGCTATGAGCAGTTCTTC
CASRVLAGRYEQFF
>.|TRBJ1-5|15|.|TRBV28
TGTGCCAGCAGTACCCGGGGTGGGGGGAATCAGCCCCAGCATTTT
CASSTRGGGNQPQHF
>TRBD1|TRBJ2-3|16|.|TRBV5-1
TGCGCCAGCAGCTTATACAGGGGTGCGGTCACAGATACGCAGTATTTT
CASSLYRGAVTDTQYF
>.|TRBJ1-1|13|.|TRBV19
TGTGCCAGTAGTCCCTGGAGGGAAGGGGAGAGAGTCTTT
CASSPWREGERVF
>.|TRBJ1-1|10|.|TRBV28
TGTGCCGCGGGGGGTACTGAAGCTTTCTTT
CAAGGTEAFF
>.|TRBJ1-3|14|.|TRBV28
TGTGCCAGCAGTTTAGTGGAGTCTGGAAACACCATATATTTT
CASSLVESGNTIYF
>TRBD1|TRBJ2-7|15|.|TRBV7-2
TGTGCCAGCAGCTTCGGGACAGGGGGCTTCTACGAGCAGTACTTC
CASSFGTGGFYEQYF
>.|TRBJ2-7|18|once|TRBV23-1
TGCGCCAGCAGTCCCCTCCAGGGACCCTTTCCTTGCTCCTACGAGCAGTACTTC
CASSPLQGPFPCSYEQYF
>.|TRBJ1-3|15|.|TRBV6-1
TGTGCCTCGGCCCCACGGGGAGTTGGGGGGGACACCATATATTTT
CASAPRGVGGDTIYF
>.|TRBJ1-2|13|.|TRBV7-2
TGTGCCAGCAGCTTCTGGGCAGGGCATGGCTACACCTTC
CASSFWAGHGYTF
>.|TRBJ2-7|13|.|TRBV5-1
TGCGCCAGCAGCTTGGGCGATGCCTACGAGCAGTACTTC
CASSLGDAYEQYF
>.|TRBJ1-5|13|few|TRBV19
TGTGCCAGTAGTATTGCCAGGGGTCAGCCCCAGCATTTT
CASSIARGQPQHF
>.|TRBJ1-4|15|.|TRBV5-1
TGCGCCAGCAGCGACCCCCAGGGGTTTAATGAAAAACTGTTTTTT
CASSDPQGFNEKLFF
>TRBD1|TRBJ1-2|14|.|TRBV28
TGTGCCAGCAGCCCTGGACAGGGCCCCTATGGCTACACCTTC
CASSPGQGPYGYTF
>.|TRBJ1-4|15|.|TRBV15
TGTGCCACCAGCTTAGGAGGCCCAACTAATGAAAAACTGTTTTTT
CATSLGGPTNEKLFF
>TRBD1|TRBJ2-7|15|few|TRBV5-1
TGCGCCAGCAGCCTTCCCGGGACAGGGGCGATCGAGCAGTACTTC
CASSLPGTGAIEQYF
>TRBD1|TRBJ1-2|14|.|TRBV7-9
TGTGCCAGCAGCCCGGGACAGGCCCTAAGGGGCTACACCTTC
CASSPGQALRGYTF
>.|TRBJ1-6|15|.|TRBV6-1
TGTGCCAGCAGTGCGGGGAGACAGATGGGTTCACCCCTCCACTTT
CASSAGRQMGSPLHF
>.|TRBJ1-4|13|.|TRBV5-1
TGCGCCAGCAGCTTGGGACAGCGTCAAAAACTGTTTTTT
CASSLGQRQKLFF
>TRBD2|TRBJ2-1|15|.|TRBV25-1
TGTGCCAGCAGCCGGTCGACTAGCGGCAACAATGAGCAGTTCTTC
CASSRSTSGNNEQFF
>.|TRBJ2-1|14|.|TRBV6-1
TGTGCCAGCGCAAACCCCGGGGGATTCAATGAGCAGTTCTTC
CASANPGGFNEQFF
>TRBD2|TRBJ2-1|18|.|TRBV9
TGTGCCAGCAGCCCCCGCGGACTAGCGGGAACCCCTTACAATGAGCAGTTCTTC
CASSPRGLAGTPYNEQFF
>.|TRBJ2-7|13|.|TRBV5-1
TGCGCCAGCAGCTTGGAGGGGGCCTACGAGCAGTACTTC
CASSLEGAYEQYF
>.|TRBJ2-7|16|.|TRBV28
TGTGCCAGCAGACGTACCGGGCGATCAAGCTCCTACGAGCAGTACTTC
CASRRTGRSSSYEQYF
>.|TRBJ2-1|14|.|TRBV19
TGTGCCAGTAGTGTCAGGGGCTCCTACAATGAGCAGTTCTTC
CASSVRGSYNEQFF
>.|TRBJ1-6|16|.|TRBV5-1
TGCGCCAGCCTCAAGCGGGGGAGTAGAGGGGATTCACCCCTCCACTTT
CASLKRGSRGDSPLHF
>.|TRBJ1-2|13|.|TRBV18
TGTGCCAGCTCACCCCAGCGGGATTATGGCTACACCTTC
CASSPQRDYGYTF
>.|TRBJ2-7|14|.|TRBV18
TGTGCCAGCTCCCCTCAGGACAGTTCCTACGAGCAGTACTTC
CASSPQDSSYEQYF
>.|TRBJ1-2|13|few|TRBV5-1
TGCGCCAGCAGCTTGATGGGTTCCTATGGCTACACCTTC
CASSLMGSYGYTF
>TRBD1|TRBJ1-2|16|.|TRBV28
TGTGCCAGCAGTACCGGACAGGGCGTAACGAACTATGGCTACACCTTC
CASSTGQGVTNYGYTF
>.|TRBJ2-3|17|.|TRBV7-2
TGTGCCAGCAGCCCTACCCGGGAAGCGGCGATCACAGATACGCAGTATTTT
CASSPTREAAITDTQYF
>.|TRBJ2-7|13|.|TRBV6-6
TGTGCCAGCAGTTACGCAGGACTCTACGAGCAGTACTTC
CASSYAGLYEQYF
>TRBD1|TRBJ2-7|13|.|TRBV16
TGTGCCAGCAGCTGGACAGGGGATAGCGAGCAGTACTTC
CASSWTGDSEQYF
>TRBD2|TRBJ2-3|16|.|TRBV9
TGTGCCAGCAGCGCCGGACTAGCACCCGGCACAGATACGCAGTATTTT
CASSAGLAPGTDTQYF